This entry lists 18 T cell receptor beta chains sequenced from one sample in a study of PD-1 blockade in classical Hodgkin lymphoma. Repertoires were generated with immunoSEQ multiplex PCR, while TCRdb's copy carries only in-frame clones and drops some. In the table there are 40,000 to 50,000 clones, roughly 78% of which are singletons. After autologous stem cell transplantation all patients relapsed, and prior brentuximab vedotin exposure differed between cohorts. The sample was peripheral blood mononuclear cells (PBMCs), taken at baseline. All receptors come from a human donor with classical Hodgkin lymphoma.

This chain connects TRBV11-2 to TRBJ2-7; D is uncertain. From germline, CDR1 is SGHAT and CDR2 FQNNGV. This CDR3 has 11 residues. V was cut by 7 bases and J by 1 base, with 5 bases left in between. The CDR3 is CASTSSYEQYF. In DNA, the CDR3 is TGTGCCAGCACCTCTTCCTACGAGCAGTACTTC.

This clone was detected only a few times. The genes are TRBV6-1 and TRBJ2-2; 10 bases map to TRBD1. Per the germline V gene, CDR1 is MNHNS and CDR2 is SASEGT. This CDR3 contains 14 residues. After removal of 7 bases from V and 5 bases from J, the junction contained 4 bases not matched to a gene. The CDR3 reads CASKPGQGTGELFF. The CDR3 bases are TGTGCCAGCAAACCGGGACAGGGGACCGGGGAGCTGTTTTTT.

On this clone: This is likely an artifact of a read error, given a far larger clone one base away. The J gene is TRBJ1-6, the V gene TRBV5-8; D is uncertain. The CDR3 is made up of 12 amino acids. Trimming took 0 bases from V and 9 from J, leaving 4 bases between them. Per germline, CDR1 SGHTS and CDR2 YDEGEE. The CDR3, as DNA: TGTGCCAGCAGCTTGGGAGGTTCACCCCTCCACTTT. Translated, it gives CASSLGGSPLHF.

This chain uses TRBV27 with TRBJ1-6; 9 bases fit TRBD1. V shed 9 bases and J 6 bases; nucleotides not matched to a gene: 3. This CDR3 is 13 amino acids long. Germline lookup yields CDR1 MNHEY and CDR2 SMNVEV (reference sequence). The CDR3 loop reads CARTGGSNSPLHF. DNA of the CDR3: TGTGCCAGGACAGGGGGGAGTAATTCACCCCTCCACTTT.

V usage is TRBV19 and J usage is TRBJ1-5; maybe TRBD1 (6 bases). Germline loops: CDR1 LNHDA, CDR2 SQIVND (reference sequence). The CDR3 runs to 16 residues. V was clipped by 2 bases and J by 3 bases, with 14 bases between them. This chain's CDR3 is CASSIRDILINQPQHF. The CDR3 nucleotides are TGTGCCAGTAGTATACGGGACATCCTAATCAATCAGCCCCAGCATTTT.

The chain carries TRBV5-4 and TRBJ1-1, with D possibly matching TRBD1 (6 bases). Germline CDR1 and CDR2: SGHNT and YYREEE (reference sequence). The CDR3 extends over 15 amino acids. With 4 bases removed from V and 5 bases from J, the gap between germline ends came to 18 bases. This CDR3 reads CASSPEAQGNTEAFF. The CDR3, as DNA: TGTGCCAGCAGCCCCGAGGCCCAGGGGAATACTGAAGCTTTCTTT.

The genes are TRBV4-1 and TRBJ2-2, with D maybe TRBD2 (6 bases). Germline V gives CDR1 MGHRA, CDR2 YSYEKL. The V gene lost 2 bases and the J gene lost 2 bases, with 15 bases spanning the gap. The CDR3 spans 17 residues. The CDR3 region is CASSQPLGGINTGELFF. DNA of the CDR3: TGCGCCAGCAGCCAACCACTGGGGGGAATAAACACCGGGGAGCTGTTTTTT.

The chain combines TRBV29-1 with TRBJ2-7, with TRBD2 matching over 7 bases. CDR3 size: 14 residues. Per germline, CDR1 SQVTM and CDR2 ANQGSEA. The V gene end was trimmed by 7 bases and the J gene end by 0 bases; junction bases not matched to a gene: 9. The CDR3 is CSAAPSGSSYEQYF. The CDR3 DNA is TGCAGCGCTGCACCTAGCGGAAGCTCCTACGAGCAGTACTTC.

V usage is TRBV27 and J usage is TRBJ2-7; 8 bases line up with TRBD2. This CDR3 has 15 amino acids. V was pared by 5 bases and J by 2 bases, with 8 bases of the junction left unmatched. The germline gives CDR1 MNHEY, CDR2 SMNVEV (reference sequence). The CDR3 reads CASSPYGGAPYEQYF. DNA of the CDR3: TGTGCCAGCAGTCCTTACGGGGGGGCCCCCTACGAGCAGTACTTC.

This clone was picked up one time. The V call is TRBV27, the J call TRBJ2-1; 9 nucleotides line up with TRBD2. CDR1 is MNHEY and CDR2 is SMNVEV in the germline V gene (reference sequence). This CDR3 has 14 amino acids. Trimming removed 2 bases from V and 7 bases from J; junction bases left unmatched: 3. The CDR3 nucleotides read TGTGCCAGCAGTTTAACCGCGGGGGGGAATGAGCAGTTCTTC. Its translation: CASSLTAGGNEQFF.

The gene calls are TRBV6-6 and TRBJ1-5, with no clear D. Germline CDR1 is MNHNY and CDR2 is SVGAGI (reference sequence). This CDR3 comprises 16 residues. The V and J ends lost 4 bases and 2 bases respectively, with 15 bases between them. Written as DNA, the CDR3 is TGTGCCAGCAGTTCCCACGGTCAGCTAGGCAATCAGCCCCAGCATTTT. Amino acid sequence: CASSSHGQLGNQPQHF.

The chain links TRBV4-2 to TRBJ2-3; D uncertain. V was clipped by 3 bases and J by 3 bases, with 13 bases between them. The CDR3 is 15 residues long. The V gene's germline CDR1 is LGHNA and CDR2 YNFKEQ. The CDR3 reads CASSQVVVRTDTQYF. CDR3 in DNA: TGTGCCAGCAGCCAGGTGGTAGTGAGGACAGATACGCAGTATTTT.

The CDR3 DNA reads TGTGCCAGCAGCCCTCAACAGTACGAGCAGTACTTC. Its protein is CASSPQQYEQYF. The chain carries TRBV14 and TRBJ2-7; D gene uncertain. Between the trimmed V and J ends, which lost 4 bases and 4 bases, there was a span of 8 bases. Germline V gene sequence: CDR1 SGHDN, CDR2 FVKESK. This CDR3 has 12 amino acids.

The chain links TRBV2 to TRBJ1-2, with D possibly TRBD1 on 6 matching bases. The germline gives CDR1 SNHLY, CDR2 FYNNEI. The CDR3 runs to 14 residues. The V end lost 8 bases, the J end lost 2 bases, and 15 bases lay between the germline ends. DNA for the CDR3: TGTGCCAGCTCGCGGCAGGGGCAGAACTATGGCTACACCTTC. Translated: CASSRQGQNYGYTF.

The J gene is TRBJ1-3, the V gene TRBV19; D might be TRBD1 (5 bases). The CDR3 is 15 amino acids. CDR1 and CDR2 (germline): LNHDA, SQIVND (reference sequence). V was pared by 7 bases and J by 0 bases, with 13 bases between. DNA for the CDR3: TGTGCCAGTAATTCTTTGGGGCTCTCTGGAAACACCATATATTTT. This sequence encodes CASNSLGLSGNTIYF.

As regards this clone: Other nucleotide sequences in the sample specify the same CDR3. V and J are TRBV15 and TRBJ2-5; D gene uncertain. V shed 0 bases and J shed 1 base, with 3 bases lying between them. The germline V gene encodes CDR1 LNHNV and CDR2 YYDKDF (reference sequence). The CDR3 spans 13 residues. The CDR3 DNA reads TGTGCCACCAGCAGAGATCGCCAAGAGACCCAGTACTTC. It specifies CATSRDRQETQYF.

This clone was counted once. The chain carries TRBV4-2 and TRBJ2-3; D unclear. V shed 1 base and J shed 1 base, with 12 bases lying between them. Per the germline V gene, CDR1 is LGHNA and CDR2 is YNFKEQ. The CDR3 loop spans 16 amino acids. CDR3: CASSQGRSRGTDTQYF. The CDR3, as DNA: TGTGCCAGCAGCCAAGGACGAAGTAGAGGCACAGATACGCAGTATTTT.

The chain has TRBV25-1 and TRBJ2-3, with D unclear. Germline CDR1 reads MGHDK; CDR2 reads SYGVNS. With 3 bases removed from V and 0 bases from J, the gap between germline ends came to 7 bases. The CDR3 contains 14 residues. The DNA of the CDR3 is TGTGCCAGCAGTGAGTGGGGTAGCACAGATACGCAGTATTTT. Translated: CASSEWGSTDTQYF.